This T cell receptor beta chain was retrieved from a study of beta chain features in type 1 diabetes. Every single donor gave one heparinised blood draw, and these averaged roughly 100 mL. This clone was recorded many times. Trimming cost V 7 bases and J 2 bases, with 13 bases left between them. The germline CDR1 and CDR2 sequences are SGHTA and FQGNSA. CDR3 length equals 14 residues. Since all of the isolated RNA was reverse transcribed, expressed TCRB transcripts were what got sequenced. Profiling relied on immunoSEQ multiplex PCR, and the TCRdb table lists in-frame clones only, not all of them. This table holds about 150,000 clones, roughly 8.1% found once.

The sequence derives from a man younger than 35 in good health. The chain uses TRBV7-2 and TRBJ2-3; D is ambiguous. Material for sequencing was central memory CD4+ T cells from blood. The CDR3: CASKWAENTDTQYF. The DNA of the CDR3 is TGTGCCAGCAAATGGGCAGAAAACACAGATACGCAGTATTTT.